The 32 T cell receptor beta chains presented below share a single source sample, sequenced in a study of T cell responses to AZD1222 COVID-19 vaccine. TCRdb's table, derived via immunoSEQ multiplex PCR, lists solely in-frame clones and lacks some. The sample includes about 110,000 clones, about 93% of them seen just once. Sequenced here: peripheral blood, sampled on day 0 of AZD1222 vaccination. These receptors originate from an adult in good health.

This sequence joins TRBV7-8 and TRBJ1-1; no clear D gene. The germline CDR1 and CDR2 sequences are SGHVS and FQNEAQ. Trimming removed 5 bases at V and 8 bases at J, with 9 bases between. The CDR3 consists of 11 residues. The CDR3 here is CASSPAGEAFF. The CDR3 DNA follows: TGTGCCAGCAGCCCGGCCGGCGAAGCTTTCTTT.

The chain links TRBV5-4 to TRBJ2-2; 10 bases fit TRBD2. The germline V gene has CDR1 SGHNT and CDR2 YYREEE (reference sequence). The CDR3 extends over 17 amino acids. V lost 0 bases, J lost 3 bases, and 5 bases stayed unmatched. CDR3 DNA sequence: TGTGCCAGCAGCTTGGGCGGAGCGGGAGGGGACACCGGGGAGCTGTTTTTT. Its protein is CASSLGGAGGDTGELFF.

The V and J genes are TRBV12-3 or TRBV12-4 and TRBJ1-1; D is possibly TRBD1 (5 bases). The germline V and J ends were trimmed by 3 bases and 1 base, with 6 bases remaining between them. The CDR3 loop spans 13 amino acids. The CDR3 coding sequence is TGTGCCAGCAGTTTGGGGGAGAACACTGAAGCTTTCTTT. Protein sequence: CASSLGENTEAFF.

The V and J genes are TRBV4-1 and TRBJ1-4; no reliable D call. The CDR3 has 16 amino acids. The V end lost 2 bases, the J end lost 7 bases, and 17 bases lay between the germline ends. Germline V gene lookup returns CDR1 MGHRA and CDR2 YSYEKL. CDR3 residues: CASSQTGSFSGEKLFF. The CDR3, as DNA: TGCGCCAGCAGCCAAACCGGGTCCTTCAGTGGTGAAAAACTGTTTTTT.

V gene TRBV28 combines with J gene TRBJ2-2; tentatively, D is TRBD1 (6 bases). The germline V and J ends were trimmed by 10 bases and 0 bases, with 9 bases remaining between them. The germline V gene encodes CDR1 MDHEN and CDR2 SYDVKM. The CDR3 runs 13 residues. This chain's CDR3 is CAIRGSNTGELFF. CDR3 DNA sequence: TGTGCCATAAGGGGGTCGAACACCGGGGAGCTGTTTTTT.

The rearrangement uses TRBV7-2 and TRBJ1-6; a weak D match, TRBD1 (5 bases). This CDR3 region has 13 residues. V lost 1 base to trimming and J lost 10 bases, with 8 bases between them. Germline V lookup: CDR1 SGHTA, CDR2 FQGNSA. The CDR3 loop is CASSLERGSPLHF. Here the CDR3 DNA reads TGTGCCAGCAGCTTAGAGAGGGGATCACCCCTCCACTTT. The variable domain in full, completed from reference TRBV7-2 and TRBJ1-6, reads GAGVSQSPSNKVTEKGKDVELRCDPISGHTALYWYRQSLGQGLEFLIYFQGNSAPDKSGLPSDRFSAERTGGSVSTLTIQRTQQEDSAVYLCASSLERGSPLHFGNGTRLTVT.

The rearrangement uses TRBV7-9 and TRBJ2-7, with D perhaps matching TRBD1 (6 bases). Germline loops: CDR1 SEHNR, CDR2 FQNEAQ (reference sequence). The CDR3 covers 14 residues. With 7 bases removed from V and 2 bases from J, the gap between germline ends came to 15 bases. The CDR3 DNA follows: TGTGCCAGCAAGCCCACCGGGACAACCTACGAGCAGTACTTC. This codes for CASKPTGTTYEQYF.

The chain couples TRBV6-5 to TRBJ2-3, with D unclear. The CDR3 consists of 13 residues. Trimming cost V 2 bases and J 4 bases, with 7 bases left between them. Per germline, CDR1 MNHEY and CDR2 SVGAGI. The CDR3 sequence is CASSYGSADTQYF. The CDR3 region has the DNA TGTGCCAGCAGTTACGGGTCGGCAGATACGCAGTATTTT.

The chain recombines TRBV2 with TRBJ1-2, with D uncertain. Germline lookup yields CDR1 SNHLY and CDR2 FYNNEI. Trimming shortened V by 6 bases and J by 6 bases, and 20 bases separated the two germline ends. The CDR3 is 15 amino acids. CDR3 nucleotides: TGTGCCAGCAGACCAATGACGGGTAGCCCTGATGGCTACACCTTC. Its translation: CASRPMTGSPDGYTF.

The rearrangement joins TRBV7-2 to TRBJ1-6; 9 bases are shared with TRBD1. Per germline, CDR1 SGHTA and CDR2 FQGNSA. The CDR3 runs 18 residues. J gave up 9 bases and V 2 bases, and 14 bases lay outside the gene matches. CDR3 residues: CASSLYRWGQGRSSPLHF. The CDR3 DNA reads TGTGCCAGCAGCTTATATCGGTGGGGACAGGGAAGGAGTTCACCCCTCCACTTT.

The rearrangement links TRBV3-1 (or the pseudogene TRBV3-2) to TRBJ1-2; perhaps TRBD1 as D (6 bases). Germline V gene sequence: CDR1 LGHDT, CDR2 YNNKEL (reference sequence). Trimming removed 3 bases at V and 6 bases at J, with 11 bases between. The CDR3 spans 13 residues. The CDR3 is CASSHRAGDGYTF. The CDR3 coding sequence is TGTGCCAGCAGCCACCGAGCAGGGGATGGCTACACCTTC.

This clone was picked up one time. The rearrangement links TRBV5-1 to TRBJ1-2, with D perhaps matching TRBD1 (5 bases). Trimming shortened V by 7 bases and J by 8 bases, and 21 bases separated the two germline ends. The CDR3 has 14 residues. Germline assignment: CDR1 SGHRS and CDR2 YFSETQ. The CDR3 coding sequence is TGCGCCAGCTCCCGGGAAGACAGCAGCTACGGCTACACCTTC. Translating gives CASSREDSSYGYTF.

The chain links TRBV27 to TRBJ2-1, with D perhaps matching TRBD1 (6 bases). Trimming took 5 bases from V and 9 from J, leaving 14 bases between them. Germline CDR1 is MNHEY and CDR2 is SMNVEV (reference sequence). The CDR3 has 13 residues. Here the CDR3 DNA reads TGTGCCAGCAGTCAAAAGCAGGGGAGTGAGCAGTTCTTC. It encodes CASSQKQGSEQFF.

The V gene is TRBV19, the J gene TRBJ2-2, with 7 bases identical to TRBD1. The germline gives CDR1 LNHDA, CDR2 SQIVND (reference sequence). After removal of 6 bases from V and 5 bases from J, the junction contained 9 bases not matched to a gene. This CDR3 comprises 15 residues. CDR3 in DNA: TGTGCCAGTAGAAACAGACAGGGACGGACCGGGGAGCTGTTTTTT. This gives the protein CASRNRQGRTGELFF.

The V call is TRBV4-3, the J call TRBJ1-5; a possible D gene is TRBD1 (6 bases). The length of the CDR3 is 16 residues. Germline-derived CDR1 and CDR2 are LGHNA and YSLEER. V lost 4 bases, J lost 0 bases, and 13 bases lay in between. The CDR3: CASSLIAGDSNQPQHF. The CDR3 DNA is TGCGCCAGCAGCCTTATAGCAGGGGATAGCAATCAGCCCCAGCATTTT.

The chain links TRBV9 to TRBJ2-1; D may be TRBD1 or TRBD2 (6 bases each). This CDR3 spans 17 amino acids. V lost 3 bases and J lost 8, with 24 bases in between. Germline values: CDR1 SGDLS, CDR2 YYNGEE. The CDR3, as DNA: TGTGCCAGCAGCGAACACACCGGGGGACACTACCCCGATGAGCAGTTCTTC. Translated: CASSEHTGGHYPDEQFF.

This chain links TRBV12-5 with TRBJ1-1; perhaps TRBD1 as D (6 bases). The V gene's germline CDR1 is LGHNT and CDR2 FRNRAP. The CDR3 runs to 11 residues. V was pared by 6 bases and J by 5 bases, with 7 bases between. This chain's CDR3 is CASGQGTEAFF. The CDR3 coding sequence is TGTGCTAGTGGCCAGGGGACTGAAGCTTTCTTT.

The chain joins TRBV5-4 to TRBJ1-1; 8 nucleotides align to TRBD1. The CDR3 is made up of 17 amino acids. The ends lost 4 bases at V and 0 bases at J; junction bases unmatched: 11. The germline V gene has CDR1 SGHNT and CDR2 YYREEE (reference sequence). The chain's CDR3 is CASSLKTGAFMNTEAFF. The CDR3 region has the DNA TGTGCCAGCAGCCTCAAGACAGGGGCTTTTATGAACACTGAAGCTTTCTTT.

The J gene is TRBJ2-1, the V gene TRBV7-2, with 9 nucleotides matching TRBD1. The CDR3 has 15 residues. The ends lost 5 bases at V and 1 base at J; junction bases unmatched: 3. The germline V gene has CDR1 SGHTA and CDR2 FQGNSA. This CDR3 reads CASSVQGASYNEQFF. The CDR3 DNA reads as TGTGCCAGCAGCGTACAGGGGGCATCCTACAATGAGCAGTTCTTC. The variable domain in full, with the rest retrieved from reference TRBV7-2 and TRBJ2-1, is GAGVSQSPSNKVTEKGKDVELRCDPISGHTALYWYRQSLGQGLEFLIYFQGNSAPDKSGLPSDRFSAERTGGSVSTLTIQRTQQEDSAVYLCASSVQGASYNEQFFGPGTRLTVL.

V usage is TRBV15 and J usage is TRBJ1-5, with D possibly matching TRBD1 (6 bases). CDR1 and CDR2 (germline): LNHNV, YYDKDF (reference sequence). V was cut by 7 bases and J by 0 bases, with 13 bases left in between. CDR3 length: 15 amino acids. The CDR3 bases are TGTGCCACCACCTCTGGGGGCTATAGCAATCAGCCCCAGCATTTT. It specifies CATTSGGYSNQPQHF.

The chain combines TRBV12-3 or TRBV12-4 with TRBJ1-2, with D perhaps matching TRBD1 (5 bases). Trimming pared 6 bases from V and 5 bases from J, leaving 13 bases between. CDR3 length: 13 residues. The CDR3 protein is CASSSTEFYGYTF. Here the CDR3 DNA reads TGTGCCAGCAGCTCGACAGAATTTTATGGCTACACCTTC.

The CDR3 loop reads CASSTTARANSGANVLTF. The CDR3, as DNA: TGTGCCAGTAGTACCACCGCCAGGGCTAACTCTGGGGCCAACGTCCTGACTTTC. The chain couples TRBV19 to TRBJ2-6, with D possibly matching TRBD1 (5 bases). Germline V gene sequence: CDR1 LNHDA, CDR2 SQIVND (reference sequence). The length of the CDR3 is 18 residues. V was trimmed by 4 bases and J by 0 bases, leaving 16 bases between them.

The CDR3: CASSGERAGETQYF. The CDR3 nucleotides read TGTGCCAGCAGCGGCGAGAGGGCGGGAGAGACCCAGTACTTC. The rearrangement joins TRBV7-8 to TRBJ2-5; possibly TRBD2 for D (5 bases). V lost 5 bases and J lost 4, with 14 bases in between. The germline gives CDR1 SGHVS, CDR2 FQNEAQ. The CDR3 extends over 14 amino acids.

Regarding this clone: Other DNA sequences in this sample translate to the same CDR3. The genes are TRBV5-1 and TRBJ2-7; D ambiguous. V dropped 0 bases and J dropped 4 bases, with 8 bases sitting between them. The CDR3 totals 13 residues. Germline-derived CDR1 and CDR2 are SGHRS and YFSETQ. Here the CDR3 DNA reads TGCGCCAGCAGCTTGGAGTATAGGTACGAGCAGTACTTC. Amino acids: CASSLEYRYEQYF.

The chain couples TRBV7-9 to TRBJ1-2, with a possible D match to TRBD1 (5 bases). Per the germline V gene, CDR1 is SEHNR and CDR2 is FQNEAQ (reference sequence). CDR3 length equals 16 residues. Between the trimmed V and J ends, which lost 4 bases and 3 bases, there was a span of 18 bases. CDR3 in DNA: TGTGCCAGCAGCTATAGACGGGGCAGGGCGGACTATGGCTACACCTTC. This encodes CASSYRRGRADYGYTF.

This clone was seen just once. The chain combines TRBV6-5 with TRBJ1-5; the D gene is possibly TRBD1 (6 bases). V lost 4 bases and J 5 bases, leaving 9 bases between the germline ends. This CDR3 is 13 amino acids long. From germline, CDR1 is MNHEY and CDR2 SVGAGI. CDR3 sequence reads: CASSSQGYQPQHF. The DNA of the CDR3 is TGTGCCAGCAGTTCACAGGGTTATCAGCCCCAGCATTTT.

V is TRBV6-4 and J is TRBJ1-6; 7 bases are a match to TRBD1. Germline V gives CDR1 MRHNA, CDR2 SNTAGT. The ends lost 5 bases at V and 7 bases at J; junction bases unmatched: 8. There are 15 residues in the CDR3. This chain's CDR3 is CASSPEQGINSPLHF. The DNA for the CDR3 is TGTGCCAGCAGTCCCGAACAGGGGATCAATTCACCCCTCCACTTT.

V is TRBV19 and J is TRBJ1-1, with a tentative D call TRBD1 (5 bases). V was shortened by 3 bases and J by 5 bases, with 13 bases between the two germline ends. The CDR3 contains 14 residues. Germline V CDR1 and CDR2: LNHDA, SQIVND (reference sequence). CDR3 bases: TGTGCCAGTAGTATCACCAGGGATCAGACTGAAGCTTTCTTT. Encoded protein: CASSITRDQTEAFF.

The gene calls are TRBV10-3 and TRBJ2-2; D gene unclear. The CDR3 has 13 residues. The V end lost 4 bases, the J end lost 2 bases, and 5 bases lay between the germline ends. Looked up from germline, CDR1 is ENHRY and CDR2 is SYGVKD. This CDR3 is CAISALNTGELFF. The DNA of the CDR3 is TGTGCCATCAGTGCATTAAACACCGGGGAGCTGTTTTTT.

V gene TRBV2 combines with J gene TRBJ1-5; 10 bases map to TRBD1. Germline CDR1 and CDR2: SNHLY and FYNNEI. Trimming at V came to 6 bases and at J to 1 base, leaving 3 bases not matched to a gene. This CDR3 region has 15 residues. CDR3 region: CASRGTGESNQPQHF. The CDR3 nucleotides are TGTGCCAGCAGGGGGACAGGGGAGAGCAATCAGCCCCAGCATTTT.

The V call is TRBV24-1, the J call TRBJ1-2; D remains unclear. The germline V and J ends were trimmed by 3 bases and 5 bases, with 12 bases remaining between them. CDR1 is KGHDR, CDR2 SFDVKD, per germline. CDR3 length: 14 amino acids. This chain's CDR3 is CATSDHGMEYGYTF. The CDR3 bases are TGTGCCACCAGTGATCACGGGATGGAGTATGGCTACACCTTC.

This chain links TRBV7-2 with TRBJ2-1; D is perhaps TRBD1 (5 bases). Trimming took off 4 bases at V and 6 bases at J, with 16 bases between the two ends. Germline loops: CDR1 SGHTA, CDR2 FQGNSA. The CDR3 has 15 residues. CDR3 protein: CASSSTLGQGNEQFF. CDR3 DNA sequence: TGTGCCAGCAGCTCCACCTTAGGGCAGGGCAATGAGCAGTTCTTC.